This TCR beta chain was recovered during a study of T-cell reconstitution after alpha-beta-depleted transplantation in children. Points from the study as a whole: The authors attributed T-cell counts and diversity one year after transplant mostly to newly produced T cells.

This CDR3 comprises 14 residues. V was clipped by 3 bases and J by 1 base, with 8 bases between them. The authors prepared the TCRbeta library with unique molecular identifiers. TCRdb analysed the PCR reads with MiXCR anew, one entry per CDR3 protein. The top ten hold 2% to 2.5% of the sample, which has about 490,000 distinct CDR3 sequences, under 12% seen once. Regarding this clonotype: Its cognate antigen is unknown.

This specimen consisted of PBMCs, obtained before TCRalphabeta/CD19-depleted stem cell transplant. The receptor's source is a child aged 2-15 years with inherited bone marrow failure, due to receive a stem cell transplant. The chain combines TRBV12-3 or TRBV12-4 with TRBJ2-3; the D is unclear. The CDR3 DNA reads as TGTGCCAGCAGTTTTGCACTGGGCACAGATACGCAGTATTTT. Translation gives CASSFALGTDTQYF.